A selection of T cell receptor beta chains follows, all from one sample in a study of T cell responses to AZD1222 COVID-19 vaccine. The data were produced by immunoSEQ multiplex PCR, yet TCRdb's version contains in-frame clones alone and is incomplete. The table lists hundreds of thousands of clones, about 93% of them singletons. Material: peripheral blood, obtained on day 0 of MenACWY control vaccination. Source of these receptors: an adult in good health. Both conserved end residues are part of each CDR3. D genes are given only for firm matches. Expanded clones get a size class; other rows say once, few or many, or leave the size out.

j_call | v_call | d_call | clone_size | cdr3_aa | cdr3_nt
TRBJ1-5 | TRBV7-8 | - | - | CASSLGRVRQPQHF | TGTGCCAGCAGCTTAGGCAGGGTTCGCCAGCCCCAGCATTTT
TRBJ2-1 | TRBV11-3 | - | - | CASSRSGLGNEQFF | TGTGCCAGCAGCCGGTCGGGCTTGGGGAATGAGCAGTTCTTC
TRBJ1-1 | TRBV12-3/TRBV12-4 | TRBD1 | - | CASSQGARTEAFF | TGTGCCAGCAGTCAGGGGGCGCGCACTGAAGCTTTCTTT
TRBJ2-5 | TRBV6-6 | - | - | CASTRVGEGETQYF | TGTGCCAGCACCAGGGTGGGGGAAGGAGAGACCCAGTACTTC
TRBJ2-6 | TRBV27 | - | - | CASSDTIINVLTF | TGTGCCAGCAGTGACACGATAATCAACGTCCTGACTTTC
TRBJ1-2 | TRBV29-1 | - | - | CSVEGRAYGYTF | TGCAGCGTTGAAGGCAGGGCCTATGGCTACACCTTC
TRBJ1-4 | TRBV5-1 | TRBD1 | - | CASSRQGGSANEKLFF | TGCGCCAGCAGCCGGCAGGGGGGTAGTGCTAATGAAAAACTGTTTTTT
TRBJ1-2 | TRBV30 | - | - | CAWKGGNYGYTF | TGTGCCTGGAAGGGGGGTAACTATGGCTACACCTTC
TRBJ2-7 | TRBV25-1 | - | - | CASRAGPLSYEQYF | TGTGCCAGCAGGGCGGGTCCCTTAAGCTACGAGCAGTACTTC
TRBJ1-1 | TRBV19 | - | few | CASTPMGQVNTEAFF | TGTGCCAGTACCCCGATGGGACAAGTGAACACTGAAGCTTTCTTT
TRBJ1-5 | TRBV3-1/TRBV3-2 | - | - | CASSLGERQPQHF | TGTGCCAGCAGCCTCGGCGAACGTCAGCCCCAGCATTTT
TRBJ1-1 | TRBV12-5 | - | - | CASVAGWAGNTEAFF | TGTGCTAGTGTAGCCGGTTGGGCAGGGAACACTGAAGCTTTCTTT
TRBJ2-2 | TRBV19 | TRBD1 | - | CASSSGTGNTGELFF | TGTGCCAGTAGTAGCGGGACAGGGAACACCGGGGAGCTGTTTTTT
TRBJ2-7 | TRBV7-2 | TRBD1 | - | CASSLGQAIYEQYF | TGTGCCAGCAGCTTGGGACAGGCGATCTACGAGCAGTACTTC
TRBJ1-4 | TRBV15 | - | - | CATSRDIQATNEKLFF | TGTGCCACCAGCAGAGATATCCAGGCAACTAATGAAAAACTGTTTTTT
TRBJ1-1 | TRBV5-1 | - | - | CASSLEGGAGTEAFF | TGCGCCAGCAGCTTGGAGGGGGGAGCGGGCACTGAAGCTTTCTTT
TRBJ1-2 | TRBV5-4 | TRBD1 | - | CASSLDRGNYGYTF | TGTGCCAGCAGCTTGGACAGGGGTAACTATGGCTACACCTTC
TRBJ1-6 | TRBV7-9 | TRBD1 | - | CASSLTGDGPLHF | TGTGCCAGCAGCTTAACAGGGGACGGGCCCCTCCACTTT
TRBJ1-3 | TRBV4-1 | - | - | CASSQDRGRDTIYF | TGCGCCAGCAGCCAAGATCGTGGCAGGGACACCATATATTTT
TRBJ1-4 | TRBV6-6 | - | few | CASSTRRGSNEKLFF | TGTGCCAGCAGCACCCGTAGGGGGTCGAACGAAAAACTGTTTTTT
TRBJ1-1 | TRBV7-2 | - | - | CASSLGEFNTEAFF | TGTGCCAGCAGCTTGGGGGAGTTTAACACTGAAGCTTTCTTT
TRBJ2-3 | TRBV7-3 | - | - | CASSLTARGRGYADTQYF | TGTGCCAGCAGCTTAACCGCCAGGGGGCGGGGGTATGCAGATACGCAGTATTTT
TRBJ1-5 | TRBV6-2/TRBV6-3 | - | - | CASSYRGGRINQPQHF | TGTGCCAGCAGTTATCGGGGGGGCAGGATCAATCAGCCCCAGCATTTT
TRBJ2-5 | TRBV25-1 | - | once | CASSWRGGETQYF | TGTGCCAGCAGTTGGAGAGGTGGCGAGACCCAGTACTTC
TRBJ2-7 | TRBV19 | - | - | CASSITSLGIVPERQYF | TGTGCCAGTAGTATAACCAGCCTCGGGATTGTCCCTGAGAGGCAGTACTTC
TRBJ2-1 | TRBV11-2 | - | - | CASSQVGPPEYNEQFF | TGTGCCAGCAGCCAAGTGGGCCCCCCGGAATACAATGAGCAGTTCTTC
TRBJ2-7 | TRBV5-5 | - | once | CASSLAGGPYEQYF | TGTGCCAGCAGCTTGGCCGGAGGCCCATACGAGCAGTACTTC
TRBJ1-1 | TRBV5-1 | TRBD1 | - | CASSVTGQGAGTEAFF | TGCGCCAGCAGCGTTACAGGACAGGGGGCTGGGACTGAAGCTTTCTTT
TRBJ2-3 | TRBV2 | - | - | CASKHPVGGATDTQYF | TGTGCCAGCAAGCATCCGGTGGGGGGCGCCACAGATACGCAGTATTTT
TRBJ2-1 | TRBV29-1 | - | once | CSVSGEQFF | TGCAGCGTCTCTGGCGAGCAGTTCTTC
TRBJ1-1 | TRBV28 | - | - | CASSLGFPNTEAFF | TGTGCCAGCAGTTTAGGGTTCCCCAACACTGAAGCTTTCTTT
TRBJ1-5 | TRBV19 | TRBD1 | - | CASSIDQGQGGQPQHF | TGTGCCAGTAGTATAGATCAAGGACAGGGTGGACAGCCCCAGCATTTT